Listed below are T cell receptor beta chains from one sample, sequenced in a study of OX40 agonist ivuxolimab in advanced cancers. The table came from immunoSEQ multiplex PCR; TCRdb's copy has only in-frame clones and leaves some out. The repertoire holds 25,000 to 35,000 clones, with roughly 86% as singletons. Source: CD4+ or CD8+ T cells sorted from blood, taken in a trial of the OX40 agonist ivuxolimab. The receptors were sampled from an adult with an advanced solid tumor such as melanoma, head and neck, liver or kidney cancer. The CDR3 runs from the conserved cysteine through the conserved F or W. The order of the fields is J gene, clone size, D gene, V gene, CDR3 DNA, CDR3 protein. A D gene is named only where the DNA matches it firmly. Some rows have no size entry. The others give once, few or many, or a class for an expanded clone.

>TRBJ2-7|-|-|TRBV7-9
TGTGCCAGCAGCTATAGGGGCTACGAGCAGTACTTC
CASSYRGYEQYF
>TRBJ2-1|-|-|TRBV7-5
TGTGCCAGCCCCCGGGGGCTAGCGGACTCCTACAATGAGCAGTTCTTC
CASPRGLADSYNEQFF
>TRBJ2-5|-|TRBD2|TRBV2
TGTGCCAGCAGTGAAGAGTGGGGACTAGCGGGGCTGGAGACCCAGTACTTC
CASSEEWGLAGLETQYF
>TRBJ2-1|-|-|TRBV7-7
TGTGCTAGCAGCTTAGCGGAACCATGGGACACGAACTACAATGAGCAGTTCTTC
CASSLAEPWDTNYNEQFF
>TRBJ2-1|-|TRBD2|TRBV28
TGTGCCAGCAGTTTCCGCCGACTAGCGGGAGGGAGAAGCTCCTACAATGAGCAGTTCTTC
CASSFRRLAGGRSSYNEQFF
>TRBJ2-7|-|-|TRBV7-9
TGTGCCAGCAGCCATCGACAGGTCAGAGCCTACGAGCAGTACTTC
CASSHRQVRAYEQYF
>TRBJ2-7|-|-|TRBV11-2
TGTGCCAGCAGCCCCGCCCCCCTCGAGCAGTACTTC
CASSPAPLEQYF
>TRBJ2-7|few|-|TRBV6-6
TGTGCCAGCAGTTACGCCAGCGGGTTACCATACGAGCAGTACTTC
CASSYASGLPYEQYF
>TRBJ2-1|-|TRBD2|TRBV7-9
TGTGCCAGCAGCTGGTGGGACAGCCCGACTAGCGGTACCTACAATGAGCAGTTCTTC
CASSWWDSPTSGTYNEQFF
>TRBJ2-5|-|-|TRBV9
TGTGCCAGCAGCGGGTTAGAAGAGACCCAGTACTTC
CASSGLEETQYF
>TRBJ2-2|-|-|TRBV6-5
TGTGCCAGCATCGCAGCCCCGAACACCGGGGAGCTGTTTTTT
CASIAAPNTGELFF
>TRBJ1-2|medium-sized|TRBD1|TRBV6-5
TGTGCCAGCAGTCCCGTCGGGACAGCGGAATGGGGCTACACCTTC
CASSPVGTAEWGYTF
>TRBJ2-1|few|TRBD1|TRBV6-5
TGTGCCAGCAGTCAGACAGGGTACAATGAGCAGTTCTTC
CASSQTGYNEQFF
>TRBJ2-7|-|-|TRBV16
TGTGCCAGCAGCCAAACAGCCTACGAGCAGTACTTC
CASSQTAYEQYF
>TRBJ2-3|-|-|TRBV27
TGTGCCAGCAGTTTATGGGGCTCAGGAGCGCTAAGCACAGATACGCAGTATTTT
CASSLWGSGALSTDTQYF
>TRBJ1-1|-|-|TRBV4-1
TGCGCCAGCAGCCAAGTTGCCTCGGCTGAAGCTTTCTTT
CASSQVASAEAFF
>TRBJ2-3|-|-|TRBV7-2
TGTGCCAGCAGCTTAGCCGGTGGGGTGGATACGCAGTATTTT
CASSLAGGVDTQYF
>TRBJ2-3|-|TRBD2|TRBV29-1
TGCAGCGTTTTAGCGGGGCACACAGATACGCAGTATTTT
CSVLAGHTDTQYF
>TRBJ1-1|-|TRBD1|TRBV30
TGTGCCTGGAGACCGGGACAGCTCAACACTGAAGCTTTCTTT
CAWRPGQLNTEAFF
>TRBJ2-7|-|-|TRBV5-4
TGTGCCAGCAGCTTGTCCCACGAGCAGTACTTC
CASSLSHEQYF
>TRBJ2-5|-|-|TRBV7-7
TGTGCTAGCAGCTTAGGTCCCAGTCAAGAGACCCAGTACTTC
CASSLGPSQETQYF
>TRBJ2-1|once|TRBD1|TRBV7-9
TGTGCCGGGGCCCAAACAGGGGGTGGATACAATGAGCAGTTCTTC
CAGAQTGGGYNEQFF
>TRBJ2-1|-|TRBD2|TRBV6-6
TGTGCCAGCAGTTGGACTAGTTTGGTTGAGCAGTTCTTC
CASSWTSLVEQFF
>TRBJ2-2|-|-|TRBV11-3
TGTGCCAGCAGCTTAGCAGGGAACGGCGGGGAGCTGTTTTTT
CASSLAGNGGELFF
>TRBJ2-2|-|TRBD2|TRBV5-5
TGTGCCAGCAGACCGGGACTAGCGGGACCAAACACCGGGGAGCTGTTTTTT
CASRPGLAGPNTGELFF
>TRBJ2-2|-|TRBD1|TRBV5-4
TGTGCCAGCAGCTCCGGGACAGGGGGCCTCACCGGGGAGCTGTTTTTT
CASSSGTGGLTGELFF
>TRBJ2-1|-|-|TRBV4-1
TGCGCCAGCAGCCCGAGTGGAAATGAGCAGTTCTTC
CASSPSGNEQFF